Sequencing of this T cell receptor (beta chain) was carried out in a study of T cell changes during pregnancy in multiple sclerosis. The CDR3 has 14 residues. Germline V gene data show CDR1 as MNHEY and CDR2 as SVGAGI. J lost 5 bases, V lost 10 bases, and 8 bases had no gene match. Sequenced by immunoSEQ multiplex PCR; TCRdb stores in-frame clones only, minus some. This table holds some 64,000 clones, roughly 87% found once. This clonotype originated in a female donor in good health, enrolled as a control in a pregnancy study. The specimen was peripheral blood, collected in the second trimester of pregnancy. The rearrangement links TRBV6-5 to TRBJ2-1, with 10 bases fitting TRBD2. The CDR3 loop reads CATRGAGGNNEQFF. The DNA for the CDR3 is TGTGCCACCCGAGGAGCGGGGGGGAACAATGAGCAGTTCTTC.